This entry describes one T cell receptor (beta chain). Its specific antigen is unknown. No clone much larger than this one lies a single base away; base qualities are absent. As encoded in the germline V gene (reference sequence), CDR1 is SEHNR while CDR2 is FQNEAQ. V loses 1 base of germline sequence and J loses 0 bases, and the interval between the two ends is 15 bases. The CDR3, from cysteine to phenylalanine, totals 17 residues. Only the CDR3 DNA is retained, 51 bases long and in frame from the first base. Read against the paper, the sample's time point label means: baseline before first vaccination. Vaccinee samples were obtained from the UK trials COV001 and COV002, which included a single-blind randomized controlled phase 2/3 trial of AZD1222 (ChAdOx1 nCoV-19) in healthy adults. For TCRbeta chain sequencing, PBMC samples from trial participants were taken at day 0 and at day 28 after the second dose.

This sample is drawn from a study of T cell responses to AZD1222 COVID-19 vaccine (dated by TCRdb to the early 2020s). About the study as a whole: AZD1222 recipients given second doses at about 4 weeks or at about 12 weeks were pooled, since spike-specific TCR depth and breadth were not found to differ between the two schedules. TCR sequencing covered more than 230 trial participants: nearly 210 given two doses of AZD1222 and 26 given two doses of MenACWY control vaccine. Trial participants were enrolled by age into 18-55, 56-69 and 70-plus year subgroups, with about 150, 27 and 61 TCR-sequenced participants respectively.

Results the study describes overall, beyond this receptor: The 56-69-year group was small, and its depth increase did not reach significance, likely because of low power. Vaccine-associated CD4 TCRs spanned the whole spike protein, with dominant responses in regions 160-218 and 743-854. Epitopes outside the regions mutated in the B.1.351 and B.1.1.7 variants were reportedly recognized by nearly half of the unique spike-specific TCRs. No day 14 peak-response samples were available, so repertoires were characterized only after the peak T cell response. Conclusions about previously exposed vaccinees were limited because only six AZD1222 recipients were SARS-CoV-2 seropositive at baseline. Participants were mostly white British and included more females than males, and it was suggested by the authors that clonal diversity may have been underestimated. After two AZD1222 doses, spike-specific TCR breadth and depth were significantly higher than at day 0 and than in MenACWY recipients.

The CDR3 regions of human TCRbeta chains were analyzed by immunosequencing. The authors' pipeline ran thus. TCRs in the repertoires were matched against a reference library of SARS-CoV-2-specific TCRs that had been generated with the MIRA antigen-specificity platform. Breadth was defined as the fraction of unique TCRs that were SARS-CoV-2-associated, and depth was defined as the fraction of total T cells that were SARS-CoV-2-associated. Using the MIRA data, each spike-specific TCR was mapped to the spike region that the TCR reacts to and placed in a CD4 or CD8 class. Log10-transformed breadth and depth values were compared by one-way ANOVA with Sidak's multiple comparisons tests. Entries here come from immuneACCESS through TCRdb and include only in-frame sequences with V and J called. Some clones fail to appear in such tables; in the studies checked, an unresolved V gene covers under half of the shortfall, and the cause of the remainder is unknown. Clone size and V and J calls were adopted from that table, with D and trimming inferred from the DNA. This sample holds roughly 55,000 clones; approximately 88% were observed only once. The ten largest clones capture 2% of the sample.

The sequenced sample was peripheral blood, obtained on day 0 of AZD1222 vaccination. The chain is made from TRBV7-9 and TRBJ1-1; TRBD1 is perhaps the D gene, given 5 matching bases. The sequence was collected from an adult in good health. The encoded CDR3 is CASSLDAGRYMNTEAFF. The nucleotide sequence reads TGTGCCAGCAGCTTAGATGCGGGACGGTACATGAACACTGAAGCTTTCTTT.